This T cell receptor (beta chain) was retrieved from a study of cytomegalovirus exposure and HLA in healthy donors. This CDR3 has 10 residues. Germline-derived CDR1 and CDR2 are SQVTM and ANQGSEA. Trimming cost V 5 bases and J 7 bases; bases outside gene matches: 1. Primers included in the PCR were 60 Vbeta and 13 Jbeta primers. Here immunoSEQ multiplex PCR was the method, and the copy in TCRdb shows in-frame clones only, minus some. The data hold 150,000 or so clones, with 84% observed a single time. V is TRBV29-1 and J is TRBJ1-1; 7 nucleotides line up with TRBD1. The clonotype was recovered from a man aged 50-60 years in good health and CMV-seropositive. Specimen: PBMCs. In DNA form, the CDR3 reads TGCAGCGTTCGGGACAGTGAAGCTTTCTTT. Translating it yields CSVRDSEAFF.